Sequencing of this T cell receptor beta chain was carried out in a study of T cell responses to AZD1222 COVID-19 vaccine (dated by TCRdb to about 2021). Background on the whole study: AZD1222 recipients given second doses at about 4 weeks or at about 12 weeks were pooled, since spike-specific TCR depth and breadth were not found to differ between the two schedules. TCR sequencing covered 233 trial participants: 207 given two doses of AZD1222 and 26 given two doses of MenACWY control vaccine. Trial participants were enrolled by age into 18-55, 56-69 and 70-plus year subgroups, with around 140, 26 and 57 TCR-sequenced participants respectively.

Results and caveats for the whole study, not just this receptor: Only five to seven AZD1222 recipients were SARS-CoV-2 seropositive at baseline, limiting conclusions about previously exposed vaccinees. No day 14 peak-response samples were available, so repertoires were characterized only after the peak T cell response. In the small 56-69-year group, the increase in depth fell short of significance, most likely because of low power. Participants were mostly white British and included more females than males, and it was suggested by the authors that clonal diversity may have been underestimated. After two AZD1222 doses, both the breadth and the depth of spike-specific TCRs were significantly higher than at day 0 and than in MenACWY recipients. The whole spike protein was spanned by vaccine-associated CD4 TCRs, and dominant responses were seen in regions 160-218 and 743-854. Nearly half of unique spike-specific TCRs reportedly recognized epitopes outside regions mutated in the B.1.351 and B.1.1.7 variants.

The time point label here, explained by the study, means: baseline before first vaccination. The vaccinee samples were drawn from two UK trials, COV001 and COV002, one of which was a single-blind randomized controlled phase 2/3 trial testing AZD1222 (ChAdOx1 nCoV-19) in healthy adults. Trial participant PBMC samples were collected at day 0 and day 28 after the second dose for TCRbeta chain sequencing. In regard to this clone: Its cognate antigen has yet to be identified. No base qualities exist here, and no much larger clone lies one base off it.

The CDR3 regions of human TCRbeta chains were analyzed by immunosequencing. In the authors' own workflow: TCRs in the repertoires were matched against a reference library of SARS-CoV-2-specific TCRs that had been generated with the MIRA antigen-specificity platform. Breadth meant the fraction of unique TCRs that were SARS-CoV-2-associated, whereas depth meant the fraction of total T cells that were SARS-CoV-2-associated. Using the MIRA data, each spike-specific TCR was assigned both to the spike region to which the TCR was reactive and to a CD4 or CD8 class. Log10-transformed breadth and depth values were compared by one-way ANOVA with Sidak's multiple comparisons tests. TCRdb holds this immuneACCESS table with in-frame rearrangements only. Some clones are missing; in checked studies, unresolved V genes explain under half, and the rest has no known cause. Clone size and the V and J calls come from that table; the DNA yielded D and trimming. The sample includes 90,000 to 150,000 clones, with more than 85% observed a single time. The ten largest clones represent roughly 2.4% of the sample.

This clonotype was obtained from an adult in good health. The sample here was peripheral blood, taken on day 0 of AZD1222 vaccination.

At the DNA level, the sequence is TGCGCCAGCAGAAGGCTCGAAATGGACAGATTTAATTCACCCCTCCACTTT. It translates to CASRRLEMDRFNSPLHF. The sequence is built from TRBV5-1 and TRBJ1-6; a tentative D call is TRBD1 (6 bases match). CDR1 and CDR2 are drawn from the germline V gene: SGHRS, YFSETQ. Trimming at the junction amounts to 5 bases on V and 6 bases on J, and the germline ends lie 21 bases apart. The CDR3, cysteine through phenylalanine, is 17 amino acids long. The entry retains the CDR3 DNA only, 51 bases that are in frame from base 1.